Listed below are T cell receptor beta chains from one sample, sequenced in a study of blood T cell repertoires in COVID-19. Method: immunoSEQ multiplex PCR; TCRdb's copy keeps in-frame clones and lacks some. The sample shows about 68,000 clones, approximately 85% of them seen only once. The sample taken for sequencing was peripheral blood. The receptors stem from a man aged 50-60 years with acute or convalescent COVID-19. CDR3s include the opening cysteine and the closing phenylalanine or tryptophan. D genes are given only for firm matches. Size tells how often a clone was seen (once, few, many) or the class of an expanded clone, and some rows leave it out.

>NA|TRBD1|14|TRBV5-1|TRBJ1-2
TGCGCCAGCAGCTTGGGACAGGGCGGCTATGGCTACACCTTC
CASSLGQGGYGYTF
>NA|NA|16|TRBV28|TRBJ2-6
TGTGCCAGCAGTACCCCCGGGACAACTGGGGCCAACGTCCTGACTTTC
CASSTPGTTGANVLTF
>NA|TRBD1|14|TRBV28|TRBJ1-4
TGTGCCAGCAGTGTGACAGGGCGTAATGAAAAACTGTTTTTT
CASSVTGRNEKLFF
>once|NA|14|TRBV7-9|TRBJ2-2
TGTGCCAGCAGCACCGAGGTTGCTCTCGGGGAGCTGTTTTTT
CASSTEVALGELFF
>NA|TRBD1|14|TRBV6-1|TRBJ1-1
TGTGCCAGCAGTGAGAGGGACAGGGAGGGAAGGGCTTTCTTT
CASSERDREGRAFF
>NA|NA|13|TRBV7-8|TRBJ1-5
TGTGCCAGCAGCTTAGGCGGGGATCAGCCCCAGCATTTT
CASSLGGDQPQHF
>few|NA|17|TRBV18|TRBJ1-3
TGTGCCAGCTCACTCTTCCGGGACACCGACTCTGGAAACACCATATATTTT
CASSLFRDTDSGNTIYF
>once|NA|13|TRBV30|TRBJ1-5
TGTGCCTGGAGCCCTGGGGCCAATCAGCCCCAGCATTTT
CAWSPGANQPQHF
>NA|NA|14|TRBV3-1/TRBV3-2|TRBJ1-3
TGTGCCAGCAGCCAAGAAACTATTGGAAACACCATATATTTT
CASSQETIGNTIYF
>once|NA|14|TRBV28|TRBJ1-2
TGTGCCAGCAGTTTTGGCAGGGAGGATCCAGGCTACACCTTC
CASSFGREDPGYTF
>NA|NA|16|TRBV18|TRBJ1-2
TGTGCCAGCTCACCACAAGAAGGAGGGCGGATATATGGCTACACCTTC
CASSPQEGGRIYGYTF
>NA|TRBD1|13|TRBV2|TRBJ1-2
TGTGCCAGCAGTGGGACAGGGCCTGGTGGCTACACCTTC
CASSGTGPGGYTF
>NA|NA|16|TRBV9|TRBJ2-2
TGTGCCAGCAGCGTAGCGGCAGGGGGGTGGACCGGGGAGCTGTTTTTT
CASSVAAGGWTGELFF
>NA|TRBD2|15|TRBV9|TRBJ2-5
TGTGCCAGCAGCCCCACCCCTGGGAGGGAAGAGACCCAGTACTTC
CASSPTPGREETQYF
>NA|TRBD1|15|TRBV5-5|TRBJ2-1
TGTGCCAGCAGCTTGTCCCAGGGGGCCTACAATGAGCAGTTCTTC
CASSLSQGAYNEQFF
>NA|NA|13|TRBV5-6|TRBJ2-7
TGTGCCAGCAGCTTAGTCCTAGCAGGCGAGCAGTACTTC
CASSLVLAGEQYF
>NA|NA|16|TRBV10-3|TRBJ1-2
TGTGCCATCAGTGAGGGCCCTTTGCGGGGCTTTTATGGCTACACCTTC
CAISEGPLRGFYGYTF
>once|NA|17|TRBV19|TRBJ2-6
TGTGCCAGTAACTGGGGGGGCTCGTGGTCTGGGGCCAACGTCCTGACTTTC
CASNWGGSWSGANVLTF
>NA|NA|14|TRBV19|TRBJ1-1
TGTGCCAGTAGTATAGGCCAGTTTAACACTGAAGCTTTCTTT
CASSIGQFNTEAFF
>NA|NA|13|TRBV7-3|TRBJ1-5
TGTGCCAGCAGGAGCGGGAGCAATCAGCCCCAGCATTTT
CASRSGSNQPQHF
>once|NA|11|TRBV20-1|TRBJ2-7
TGCAGTGCTAGTATACAGGGACAGCAGTACTTC
CSASIQGQQYF
>NA|NA|15|TRBV5-4|TRBJ2-5
TGTGCCAGCAGCTTGTGGGCGACCGCGGGGGAGACCCAGTACTTC
CASSLWATAGETQYF
>NA|NA|13|TRBV28|TRBJ1-4
TGTGCCAGCATTAAACCCCCGGGGGGAAAACTGTTTTTT
CASIKPPGGKLFF
>NA|NA|16|TRBV7-8|TRBJ2-3
TGTGCCAGCAGCCTCGTTAGCGGAGCTAGCACAGATACGCAGTATTTT
CASSLVSGASTDTQYF
>NA|NA|12|TRBV6-5|TRBJ2-5
TGTGCCAGCAACGGGGATCCGGAGACCCAGTACTTC
CASNGDPETQYF
>NA|TRBD2|15|TRBV27|TRBJ2-3
TGTGCCAGCAGTACTCTAGCGGGGGTCACAGATACGCAGTATTTT
CASSTLAGVTDTQYF
>NA|TRBD1|15|TRBV7-9|TRBJ1-4
TGTGCCAGCAGCTCTCAGGGACAGGGTGCTGAAAAACTGTTTTTT
CASSSQGQGAEKLFF
>NA|NA|10|TRBV20-1|TRBJ2-5
TGCAGTGGCGGGGCTGAGACCCAGTACTTC
CSGGAETQYF
>NA|TRBD1|15|TRBV7-3|TRBJ1-1
TGTGCCAGCAGCTCTGGACGGCAGGGGGACACTGAAGCTTTCTTT
CASSSGRQGDTEAFF
>NA|TRBD2|15|TRBV5-1|TRBJ2-3
TGCGCCAGCAGCTTGGGGCTAGCGGGGATGGGTACGCAGTATTTT
CASSLGLAGMGTQYF
>once|TRBD1|17|TRBV5-6|TRBJ1-2
TGTGCCAGCAGCTCGGCGGGACAGCGCACCTCTAACTATGGCTACACCTTC
CASSSAGQRTSNYGYTF
>NA|NA|17|TRBV13|TRBJ1-2
TGTGCCAGCAGCTTATCCCCACGTCCCGGGACATATTATGGCTACACCTTC
CASSLSPRPGTYYGYTF
>NA|NA|14|TRBV6-1|TRBJ1-4
TGTGCCAGCAGTGAAGTCGCAGGGGTTGAAAAACTGTTTTTT
CASSEVAGVEKLFF
>NA|NA|12|TRBV10-3|TRBJ2-5
TGTGCCATCGGACTCGACGGAGAGACCCAGTACTTC
CAIGLDGETQYF
>NA|NA|17|TRBV20-1|TRBJ2-3
TGCAGTGCTAGTCCCTCCTCCGTGGGGGGGCCAGGAGATACGCAGTATTTT
CSASPSSVGGPGDTQYF
>NA|NA|16|TRBV5-1|TRBJ2-5
TGCGCCAGCAGCGGGGCCGGCAGGGCAATACAAGAGACCCAGTACTTC
CASSGAGRAIQETQYF
>NA|NA|17|TRBV6-2/TRBV6-3|TRBJ2-3
TGTGCCAGCAGCTATACCCTGGGCGCTGCTAGCACAGATACGCAGTATTTT
CASSYTLGAASTDTQYF
>NA|TRBD1|14|TRBV19|TRBJ2-7
TGTGCCAGCACCCCGGGACAGGGAACCTACGAGCAGTACTTC
CASTPGQGTYEQYF
>NA|NA|15|TRBV7-9|TRBJ2-2
TGTGCCAGCAGCCAGGGGGGCCGGAACACCGGGGAGCTGTTTTTT
CASSQGGRNTGELFF
>NA|NA|14|TRBV27|TRBJ2-5
TGTGCCAGCAGCCTCTTTTCAGGACAAGAGACCCAGTACTTC
CASSLFSGQETQYF
>NA|NA|14|TRBV6-2/TRBV6-3|TRBJ2-7
TGTGCCAGCAGTCCGGCAGGGGGGTTCGACGAGCAGTACTTC
CASSPAGGFDEQYF
>NA|TRBD1|17|TRBV24-1|TRBJ2-3
TGTGCCACCAGTGACTCGGACAGGGGACTTGGTCTTGATACGCAGTATTTT
CATSDSDRGLGLDTQYF
>NA|TRBD1|15|TRBV6-6|TRBJ1-3
TGTGCCAGCAGTCCACAGGGGGCTTCAGGAAACACCATATATTTT
CASSPQGASGNTIYF
>NA|TRBD1|13|TRBV20-1|TRBJ1-4
TGCAGTGCTAGTACACAGGGGAATGAAAAACTGTTTTTT
CSASTQGNEKLFF
>few|TRBD1|14|TRBV7-3|TRBJ2-5
TGTGCCAGCAGCCGGACAGGGGTCGGGGAGACCCAGTACTTC
CASSRTGVGETQYF
>NA|NA|15|TRBV19|TRBJ2-2
TGTGCCAGTAGCCACCCCGGGAAGAACACCGGGGAGCTGTTTTTT
CASSHPGKNTGELFF
>NA|TRBD2|17|TRBV6-1|TRBJ2-1
TGTGCCAGCAGTGCCCTTTTACTAGCGGGGGGGCCGGATGAGCAGTTCTTC
CASSALLLAGGPDEQFF
>NA|TRBD1|16|TRBV24-1|TRBJ2-2
TGTGCCACCAGTGATTTGCCGGGACAGGGGACCGGGGAGCTGTTTTTT
CATSDLPGQGTGELFF
>NA|NA|16|TRBV12-5|TRBJ1-1
TGTGCTAGTGGTTTGGTCGTTACAGGGAAGGGCACTGAAGCTTTCTTT
CASGLVVTGKGTEAFF